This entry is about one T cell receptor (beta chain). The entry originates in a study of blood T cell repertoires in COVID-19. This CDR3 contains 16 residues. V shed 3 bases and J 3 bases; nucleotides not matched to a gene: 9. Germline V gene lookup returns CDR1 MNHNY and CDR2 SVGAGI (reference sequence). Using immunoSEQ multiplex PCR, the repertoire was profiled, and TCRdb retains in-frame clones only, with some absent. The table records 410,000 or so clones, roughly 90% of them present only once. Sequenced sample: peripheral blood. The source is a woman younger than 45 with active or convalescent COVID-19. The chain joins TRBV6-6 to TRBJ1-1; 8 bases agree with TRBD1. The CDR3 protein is CASSYYPQGVDTEAFF. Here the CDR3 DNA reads TGTGCCAGCAGTTATTACCCACAGGGGGTTGACACTGAAGCTTTCTTT.